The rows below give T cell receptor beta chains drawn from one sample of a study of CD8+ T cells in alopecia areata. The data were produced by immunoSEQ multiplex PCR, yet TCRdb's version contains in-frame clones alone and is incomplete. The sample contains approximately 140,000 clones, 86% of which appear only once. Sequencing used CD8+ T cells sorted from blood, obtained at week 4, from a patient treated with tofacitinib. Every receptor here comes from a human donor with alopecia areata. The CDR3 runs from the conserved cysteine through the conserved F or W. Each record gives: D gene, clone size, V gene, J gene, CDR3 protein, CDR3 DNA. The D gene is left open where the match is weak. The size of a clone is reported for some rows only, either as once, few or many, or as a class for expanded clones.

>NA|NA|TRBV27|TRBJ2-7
CASSVSASYEQYF
TGTGCCAGCAGTGTAAGCGCCTCCTACGAGCAGTACTTC
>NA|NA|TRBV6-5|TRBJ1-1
CASSYSRATEAFF
TGTGCCAGCAGTTACAGCAGGGCCACTGAAGCTTTCTTT
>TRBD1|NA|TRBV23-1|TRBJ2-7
CASSQSKVPTKTGDHF
TGCGCCAGCAGTCAATCGAAGGTCCCGACTAAGACAGGGGACCACTTC
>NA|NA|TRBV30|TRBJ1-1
CAWSVPRSNTEAFF
TGTGCCTGGAGTGTTCCGCGGTCGAACACTGAAGCTTTCTTT
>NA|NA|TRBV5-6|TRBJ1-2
CASTPGGSALYTF
TGTGCCAGCACTCCCGGGGGTTCGGCTCTCTACACCTTC
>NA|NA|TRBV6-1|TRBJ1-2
CASSGAEWTF
TGTGCCAGCAGTGGTGCCGAGTGGACCTTC
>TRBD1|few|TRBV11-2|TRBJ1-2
CASSIGTGSGYTF
TGTGCCAGCAGCATTGGGACAGGGTCTGGCTACACCTTC
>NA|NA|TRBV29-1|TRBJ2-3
CSVEDLAINTDTQYF
TGCAGCGTTGAAGACCTAGCAATCAACACAGATACGCAGTATTTT
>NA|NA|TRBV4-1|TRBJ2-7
CASSQGEAEGYEQYF
TGCGCCAGCAGCCAAGGCGAAGCTGAGGGATACGAGCAGTACTTC
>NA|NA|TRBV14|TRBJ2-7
CASSQVYDEQYF
TGTGCCAGCAGCCAAGTTTATGACGAGCAGTACTTC
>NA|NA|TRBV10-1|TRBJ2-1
CASSKTSYNEQFF
TGCGCCAGCAGTAAGACTAGTTACAATGAGCAGTTCTTC
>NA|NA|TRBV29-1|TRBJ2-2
CSVELWTDKNTGELFF
TGCAGCGTTGAACTGTGGACGGACAAGAACACCGGGGAGCTGTTTTTT
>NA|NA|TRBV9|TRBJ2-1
CASSPGTSAIEQFF
TGTGCCAGCAGCCCAGGGACCTCCGCGATTGAGCAGTTCTTC
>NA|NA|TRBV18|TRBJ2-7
CASLISYEQYF
TGTGCCAGCTTGATTTCCTACGAGCAGTACTTC
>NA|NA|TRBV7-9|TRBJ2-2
CASSLVGTGGTTGELFF
TGTGCCAGCAGCTTAGTCGGAACAGGCGGCACCACCGGGGAGCTGTTTTTT
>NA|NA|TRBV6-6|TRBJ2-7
CASTQGYEQYF
TGTGCCAGCACCCAGGGGTACGAGCAGTACTTC
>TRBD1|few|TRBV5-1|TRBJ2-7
CASSWDSSYEQYF
TGCGCCAGCAGCTGGGACAGCTCCTACGAGCAGTACTTC